This T cell receptor beta chain is drawn from a study of blood T cell repertoires in COVID-19. Study at large: PBMCs, B-cell-depleted T cells, or T cells were the source of the cDNA or gDNA that made up the material.

Germline loops: CDR1 SEHNR, CDR2 FQNEAQ (reference sequence). This CDR3 is 18 amino acids long. Germline trimming cut 5 bases from V and 7 bases from J; bases unmatched to any gene: 15. Using immunoSEQ multiplex PCR, the repertoire was profiled, and TCRdb retains in-frame clones only, with some absent. The top ten hold under 3.5% of the sample, which has a few hundred thousand clones, 88% seen once. A single count supports this clone. This sequence was found in a woman between 45 and 60 years old who had recovered from COVID-19. The specimen was PBMCs or T cells enriched from blood (not recorded which). V is TRBV7-9 and J is TRBJ2-1; 12 nucleotides line up with TRBD2. CDR3 protein: CASSPPPRLAGVKNEQFF. CDR3 coding DNA: TGTGCCAGCAGCCCCCCCCCAAGACTAGCGGGAGTCAAAAATGAGCAGTTCTTC.